This T cell receptor beta chain was observed in a study of siplizumab effects on memory and regulatory T cells. The germline V gene encodes CDR1 MNHNS and CDR2 SASEGT. CDR3 length: 14 residues. V was shortened by 2 bases and J by 6 bases, with 11 bases between the two germline ends. Sequenced by immunoSEQ multiplex PCR; TCRdb stores in-frame clones only, minus some. The repertoire has around 750 clones, around two thirds of them found once; the top ten carry roughly 5.6%. Comment on this clone: The antigen is not known.

Researchers maintained the mixed lymphocyte reaction cells in coculture at 37°C for less than seven days. Stimulator PBMCs labelled with Violet Dye were mixed 1:1 with responder PBMCs labelled with CFSE. Sequencing was carried out using CFSE-low (dividing) CD4+ T cells sorted from an allogeneic mixed lymphocyte reaction. This clonotype originated in a human donor in good health; the cells came from an allogeneic mixed lymphocyte reaction. Some clones in this sample may be carry-over from other donors' samples. The chain uses TRBV6-1 and TRBJ2-1, with D hard to call. CDR3 DNA sequence: TGTGCCAGCAGTGAATGGTGGGGAAGCAATGAGCAGTTCTTC. Its translation: CASSEWWGSNEQFF.